Included here is one TCR beta chain sequence, with context. The antigen remains undetermined. This sample is drawn from a study of T-cell memory formation after mild COVID-19. Employing constant-segment primers, 5'RACE generated TCR alpha and TCR beta cDNA libraries bearing sample barcodes and UMIs. From the 5' RACE reads, TCRdb called clonotypes with MiXCR, one entry per CDR3 protein. The table has under 300,000 distinct CDR3 sequences, roughly 10% seen once. The CDR3 loop spans 14 amino acids. V lost 3 bases and J lost 5; bases outside the gene matches: 6. In germline, CDR1 is DFQATT, CDR2 SNEGSKA (reference sequence). Study findings and constraints: A subset of responding clones appeared in pre-infection memory, suggesting cross-reactive memory joined.

The specimen sequenced was PBMCs or a T cell subset sorted from them (not recorded which). The TCR comes from a man aged 18 to 29 who had mild COVID-19 (a few samples of this study predate the infection). Cell type and time point are not known. The genes are TRBV20-1 and TRBJ2-3; 9 positions match TRBD2. The CDR3 region is CSARVAGEGDTQYF. CDR3 DNA: TGCAGTGCTAGGGTAGCGGGAGAGGGAGATACGCAGTATTTT.